This TCR beta chain was profiled in a study of shared clonotypes between healthy human individuals. The data were produced by immunoSEQ multiplex PCR, yet TCRdb's version contains in-frame clones alone and is incomplete. The data show under 1,100,000 clones, 65% to 75% seen once. Study conclusions and caveats: Compared with clonotypes that all four donors shared, non-shared clonotypes had lower generation probabilities.

This CDR3 is 12 amino acids long. V gave up 4 bases and J gave up 5 bases, with 9 bases separating them. Germline V gives CDR1 SGHTS, CDR2 YDEGEE. There are many counts of this clone. Its target is not known. The origin of this receptor is a man between 18 and 29 years old in good health. Specimen: memory CD4+ T cells sorted from blood. Documented subset: CD45RA-negative fraction. This chain uses TRBV5-8 with TRBJ1-1, with D possibly matching TRBD1 (6 bases). The CDR3 sequence is CASSGDTTEAFF. CDR3 coding DNA: TGTGCCAGCAGCGGGGACACTACTGAAGCTTTCTTT. Full variable domain (remainder filled in from reference TRBV5-8 and TRBJ1-1): EAGVTQSPTHLIKTRGQQATLRCSPISGHTSVYWYQQALGLGLQFLLWYDEGEERNRGNFPPRFSGRQFPNYSSELNVNALELEDSALYLCASSGDTTEAFFGQGTRLTVV.